The rows below give T cell receptor beta chains drawn from one sample of a study of graft-versus-host responses after intestinal transplantation. Measured with immunoSEQ multiplex PCR; TCRdb has only the in-frame clones, and not every one. The sample lists about 57,000 clones, about 87% occurring once. The sequences come from PBMCs, collected 26 days after transplant. The source of these receptors is a human patient who received an intestinal transplant, so some T cells may come from the graft donor. Both conserved end residues are part of each CDR3. A D gene is named only where the DNA matches it firmly.

v_call,j_call,d_call,cdr3_aa,cdr3_nt
TRBV18,TRBJ2-3,TRBD1,CASSPLTGTGTDTQYF,TGTGCCAGCTCCCCTCTGACCGGGACAGGTACAGATACGCAGTATTTT
TRBV27,TRBJ1-2,TRBD1,CASSVTGQGALGYTF,TGTGCCAGCAGTGTGACGGGACAGGGGGCGCTTGGCTACACCTTC
TRBV7-6,TRBJ2-7,TRBD1,CASSLRTGTNYEQYF,TGTGCCAGCAGCTTAAGGACAGGGACAAACTACGAGCAGTACTTC
TRBV9,TRBJ2-6,-,CASSRNNLAGANVLTF,TGTGCCAGCAGCCGAAACAACCTGGCTGGGGCCAACGTCCTGACTTTC
TRBV7-2,TRBJ2-2,TRBD2,CASSQTSGSFTGELFF,TGTGCCAGCAGCCAAACTAGCGGGTCTTTCACCGGGGAGCTGTTTTTT
TRBV4-2,TRBJ1-2,-,CASSQDYRDSYGYTF,TGTGCCAGCAGCCAAGATTACAGGGATTCTTATGGCTACACCTTC
TRBV27,TRBJ1-5,-,CASSAGQRDGSNQPQHF,TGTGCCAGCAGCGCAGGGCAGCGAGACGGTAGCAATCAGCCCCAGCATTTT
TRBV30,TRBJ1-6,-,CAWSTPPLGSYNSPLHF,TGTGCCTGGAGTACCCCCCCCCTAGGTTCCTATAATTCACCCCTCCACTTT
TRBV4-2,TRBJ1-5,-,CASSQSANSNQPQHF,TGTGCCAGCAGCCAGTCAGCGAATAGCAATCAGCCCCAGCATTTT
TRBV4-1,TRBJ1-2,-,CASSQAQGLGGYTF,TGCGCCAGCAGCCAAGCACAGGGCCTGGGGGGCTACACCTTC